These T cell receptor beta chains were read from a single sample in a study of blood T cell repertoires in COVID-19. Only in-frame clones appear in the TCRdb table, and some are missing; sequencing was by immunoSEQ multiplex PCR. In the table there are under 250,000 clones, roughly 85% of which are singletons. The source material was PBMCs or T cells enriched from blood (not recorded which). These receptors were obtained from a woman aged 45 to 65 with acute COVID-19. Both conserved end residues are part of each CDR3. Each record gives: clone size, J gene, D gene, V gene, CDR3 DNA, CDR3 protein. The D gene is left open where the match is weak. Clone size is stated in some rows and not others, as once, few, many or a class when expanded.

- TRBJ2-7 - TRBV29-1 TGCAGCGTTGAAGACTCGGGCGAGCAGTACTTC CSVEDSGEQYF
- TRBJ1-1 - TRBV5-1 TGCGCCAGCAGCTATGGAGGTTTGAACACTGAAGCTTTCTTT CASSYGGLNTEAFF
- TRBJ1-2 TRBD1 TRBV20-1 TGCAGTGCTAGTAGGCGACAGGGACCCATCTATGGCTACACCTTC CSASRRQGPIYGYTF
- TRBJ2-4 TRBD1 TRBV5-8 TGTGCCAGCAGCTTTACAGGGGTGGCCAAAAACATTCAGTACTTC CASSFTGVAKNIQYF
- TRBJ1-2 - TRBV5-1 TGCGCCAGCAGCTTGGCCGACAGAAGGTATGGCTACACCTTC CASSLADRRYGYTF
once TRBJ1-2 - TRBV25-1 TGTGCCAGCAGTGAGAGTCAGGGCGATAACTATGGCTACACCTTC CASSESQGDNYGYTF
once TRBJ1-2 - TRBV5-8 TGTGCCAGCAGCTTGGCCTCGGGAACGTCGGACTATGGCTACACCTTC CASSLASGTSDYGYTF
- TRBJ1-3 - TRBV14 TGTGCCAGCAGAAGAGACAGCTCTGGAAACACCATATATTTT CASRRDSSGNTIYF
- TRBJ2-5 TRBD2 TRBV5-4 TGTGCCAGCAGCTTGGGTTCCAGCGGGGGTCAAGAGACCCAGTACTTC CASSLGSSGGQETQYF
- TRBJ2-2 TRBD1 TRBV10-3 TGTGCCATCAGTGAGTCAGGAAGGGGGCCGAACACCGGGGAGCTGTTTTTT CAISESGRGPNTGELFF
- TRBJ2-1 - TRBV3-1/TRBV3-2 TGTGCCAGCTCCGTCACATACAATGAGCAGTTCTTC CASSVTYNEQFF
- TRBJ2-5 - TRBV25-1 TGTGCCAGCAGTGACCCGGGGAGGCAAGAGACCCAGTACTTC CASSDPGRQETQYF
- TRBJ1-6 - TRBV30 TGTGCCTGGAGATGGAGTGGGAGCTCCTATAATTCACCCCTCCACTTT CAWRWSGSSYNSPLHF
- TRBJ1-1 - TRBV5-3 TGTGCCAGAAGCTGGGAGGGACCCAAGCCCTGCATGAACACTGAAGCTTTCTTT CARSWEGPKPCMNTEAFF